A selection of T cell receptor beta chains follows, all from one sample in a study of beta chain features in type 1 diabetes. Clones were read by immunoSEQ multiplex PCR, and TCRdb kept only the in-frame ones, dropping some. This sample has more than 300,000 clones; roughly an eighth occur once, and the top ten carry under 0.02%. Sequencing used naive CD4+ T cells from blood. Receptors were obtained from a man aged 18 to 35 in good health. Each CDR3 is given with its conserved first and last residue. The D gene is left open where the match is weak. Clone sizes are given selectively: once, few, many, or a class where the clone is expanded.

abundance	v_gene	j_gene	d_gene	CDR3aa	CDR3nt
few	TRBV7-9	TRBJ2-2	TRBD2	CASSLDGRRWTGELFF	TGTGCCAGCAGCTTAGACGGGAGGCGGTGGACCGGGGAGCTGTTTTTT
NA	TRBV11-2	TRBJ1-1	NA	CASSFSGSNTEAFF	TGTGCCAGCAGCTTCTCGGGATCCAACACTGAAGCTTTCTTT
NA	TRBV5-6	TRBJ2-1	NA	CASSSRAGNEQFF	TGTGCCAGCAGCTCACGTGCAGGGAATGAGCAGTTCTTC
NA	TRBV15	TRBJ2-7	NA	CATSRELGNYEQYF	TGTGCCACCAGCAGAGAACTAGGTAACTACGAGCAGTACTTC
few	TRBV4-2	TRBJ2-2	NA	CASSPRHQAAGELFF	TGTGCCAGCAGCCCGCGCCACCAAGCGGCCGGGGAGCTGTTTTTT
NA	TRBV9	TRBJ2-3	TRBD2	CASSVVAGSTDTQYF	TGTGCCAGCAGCGTAGTAGCGGGCAGCACAGATACGCAGTATTTT
NA	TRBV4-2	TRBJ2-7	NA	CASSLGTSYEQYF	TGTGCCAGCAGCCTTGGGACTTCCTACGAGCAGTACTTC
NA	TRBV5-1	TRBJ2-3	TRBD2	CASSFRTSGNTDTQYF	TGCGCCAGCAGCTTCCGGACTAGCGGGAACACAGATACGCAGTATTTT
few	TRBV7-2	TRBJ1-2	NA	CASSLPSKTGGYTF	TGTGCCAGCAGCTTACCCTCGAAGACAGGTGGCTACACCTTC
NA	TRBV18	TRBJ2-2	TRBD1	CASSPPRQGQYTGELFF	TGTGCCAGCTCACCCCCAAGACAGGGGCAGTACACCGGGGAGCTGTTTTTT
few	TRBV9	TRBJ2-5	NA	CASSEAKGTLEGALETQYF	TGTGCCAGCAGCGAAGCCAAGGGGACTCTCGAAGGGGCCTTGGAGACCCAGTACTTC
few	TRBV14	TRBJ2-5	TRBD2	CASSPWTSGSPQETQYF	TGTGCCAGCAGCCCATGGACTAGCGGGAGCCCCCAAGAGACCCAGTACTTC
few	TRBV5-1	TRBJ2-1	TRBD2	CASQSSGGALYNEQFF	TGCGCCAGCCAGAGCAGCGGGGGGGCTCTCTACAATGAGCAGTTCTTC
few	TRBV9	TRBJ2-3	NA	CASSPPRAGKASDTQYF	TGTGCCAGCAGCCCTCCCAGGGCAGGGAAGGCATCAGATACGCAGTATTTT
few	TRBV2	TRBJ2-3	TRBD2	CASSHPGTTVTDTQYF	TGTGCCAGCAGCCATCCCGGGACTACCGTCACAGATACGCAGTATTTT
NA	TRBV7-9	TRBJ2-5	NA	CASRAQETQYF	TGTGCCAGCAGGGCCCAAGAGACCCAGTACTTC
NA	TRBV27	TRBJ2-2	NA	CASSFRGLTGELFF	TGTGCCAGCAGTTTTAGAGGGCTAACCGGGGAGCTGTTTTTT
NA	TRBV30	TRBJ2-5	NA	CAWSVTGGAFSETQYF	TGTGCCTGGAGTGTAACGGGGGGCGCTTTCTCAGAGACCCAGTACTTC
few	TRBV30	TRBJ2-3	TRBD2	CACSPSGNTDTQYF	TGTGCCTGTAGTCCTAGCGGCAACACAGATACGCAGTATTTT
NA	TRBV18	TRBJ1-2	TRBD1	CASSPAGQMYGYTF	TGTGCCAGCTCACCCGCGGGACAGATGTATGGCTACACCTTC
few	TRBV30	TRBJ1-2	TRBD1	CAWRTGGHYGYTF	TGTGCCTGGCGGACAGGGGGACACTATGGCTACACCTTC
NA	TRBV5-4	TRBJ1-6	NA	CASSPNRQENSPLHF	TGTGCCAGCAGTCCCAACCGACAAGAAAATTCACCCCTCCACTTT
few	TRBV29-1	TRBJ2-1	NA	CSVGPLLAGYNEQFF	TGCAGCGTTGGGCCCCTTCTTGCGGGGTACAATGAGCAGTTCTTC
NA	TRBV6-5	TRBJ1-5	NA	CASGRGRGQPQHF	TGTGCCAGCGGCAGGGGTCGAGGTCAGCCCCAGCATTTT
few	TRBV27	TRBJ2-1	TRBD2	CASRLGLAGVPSGNEQFF	TGTGCCAGCAGACTTGGACTAGCGGGAGTCCCCTCTGGGAATGAGCAGTTCTTC
few	TRBV9	TRBJ2-1	NA	CASSRGGGTSRTYNEQFF	TGTGCCAGCAGCCGAGGGGGGGGAACTAGCAGGACATACAATGAGCAGTTCTTC
few	TRBV18	TRBJ1-2	TRBD1	CASSPPIAGGNYGYTF	TGTGCCAGCTCACCACCGATCGCAGGGGGAAACTATGGCTACACCTTC
NA	TRBV9	TRBJ2-5	TRBD2	CASSTGRGGEETQYF	TGTGCCAGCAGCACCGGGCGGGGGGGAGAGGAGACCCAGTACTTC
few	TRBV20-1	TRBJ1-1	NA	CSASVQEAFF	TGCAGTGCTAGTGTCCAAGAAGCTTTCTTT
few	TRBV5-1	TRBJ2-1	NA	CASSLERGGEQFF	TGCGCCAGCAGCTTGGAACGGGGAGGTGAGCAGTTCTTC
NA	TRBV7-2	TRBJ2-6	NA	CASSLNAASGANVLTF	TGTGCCAGCAGCTTGAATGCGGCATCTGGGGCCAACGTCCTGACTTTC
few	TRBV2	TRBJ2-2	NA	CASSERYPHTGELFF	TGTGCCAGCAGTGAACGGTACCCCCACACCGGGGAGCTGTTTTTT
few	TRBV28	TRBJ2-1	TRBD1	CASSLPRDRVGEQFF	TGTGCCAGCAGTTTACCCCGGGACAGGGTGGGTGAGCAGTTCTTC
few	TRBV7-2	TRBJ2-4	NA	CASSLAQQPLNIQYF	TGTGCCAGCAGCTTAGCGCAACAGCCACTAAACATTCAGTACTTC
few	TRBV4-1	TRBJ2-1	TRBD1	CASSARDRPYNEQFF	TGCGCCAGCAGCGCCCGGGACAGGCCGTACAATGAGCAGTTCTTC
NA	TRBV5-4	TRBJ1-2	NA	CASSPGERDYGYTF	TGTGCCAGCAGTCCAGGGGAACGGGACTATGGCTACACCTTC
NA	TRBV15	TRBJ2-1	TRBD2	CATSREAGGSNEQFF	TGTGCCACCAGCAGAGAGGCGGGAGGTTCGAATGAGCAGTTCTTC
few	TRBV7-9	TRBJ2-7	TRBD2	CASSPGSRAGDYEQYF	TGTGCCAGCAGCCCCGGATCCCGAGCGGGAGACTACGAGCAGTACTTC
NA	TRBV11-2	TRBJ1-1	NA	CASSSQVNTEAFF	TGTGCCAGCAGCTCCCAGGTCAACACTGAAGCTTTCTTT
few	TRBV18	TRBJ1-5	NA	CASSPEVGLSNQPQHF	TGTGCCAGCTCACCAGAGGTTGGCCTAAGCAATCAGCCCCAGCATTTT
NA	TRBV4-3	TRBJ2-2	NA	CASSQDRGPGELFF	TGCGCCAGCAGCCAAGATCGAGGTCCCGGGGAGCTGTTTTTT
few	TRBV29-1	TRBJ1-2	TRBD1	CSGTGTVGYTF	TGCAGCGGTACCGGGACAGTTGGCTACACCTTC